This T cell receptor (beta chain) was sequenced for a study of T cells in localized non-small cell lung cancer. Study-level results: In adjacent lung, a median roughly 60 of the top 100 tumor clones were found. Higher blood T cell density went with longer overall survival. Uninvolved adjacent lung had more T cell clonality than any other tissue, topping tumor.

Sequenced by immunoSEQ multiplex PCR; TCRdb stores in-frame clones only, minus some. The sample includes 25,000 to 35,000 clones, 90% seen only once; the top ten take around 1%. On this clone itself: As yet, its antigen is unknown.

Germline V gene data show CDR1 as LNHDA and CDR2 as SQIVND (reference sequence). V gave up 5 bases and J gave up 5 bases, with 12 bases separating them. This CDR3 has 13 residues. The TCR sequence derives from a woman between 40 and 69 years old with stage I lung adenocarcinoma. This chain uses TRBV19 with TRBJ1-1; D remains unclear. This sample comprised peripheral blood, obtained before any cancer treatment. CDR3 protein: CASSPRWETEAFF. In nucleotides, the CDR3 is TGTGCCAGTAGTCCCCGCTGGGAAACTGAAGCTTTCTTT.